This TCR beta chain was observed in a study of PD-1 blockade in classical Hodgkin lymphoma. Study-wide context: Intravenous infusions of nivolumab 3 mg/kg reached patients every 2 weeks.

Regarding the study as a whole: Those achieving complete response showed baseline diversity like newly diagnosed patients.

All the patients suffered relapse after autologous stem cell transplantation, and brentuximab vedotin exposure differed. The repertoire was sequenced with immunoSEQ multiplex PCR; TCRdb's copy has only in-frame clones and lacks some. The sample has tens of thousands of clones, about 91% seen once. Regarding this clone: Its target is unknown.

The receptor comes from a human donor with classical Hodgkin lymphoma. The sample in question was peripheral blood mononuclear cells (PBMCs), obtained at baseline.

CDR3 coding DNA: TGTGCCAGCAGCTTAATCGGCAGGACAGGGTTCAATGAGCAGTTCTTC. Encoded protein: CASSLIGRTGFNEQFF. This rearrangement joins TRBV11-3 to TRBJ2-1, with 8 bases matching TRBD1. The V gene's germline CDR1 is SGHNT and CDR2 YENEEA. Trimming removed 2 bases from V and 6 bases from J; junction bases left unmatched: 9. The CDR3 is 16 amino acids.